What follows are 23 T cell receptor beta chains derived from one specimen sequenced in a study of regulatory T cells in long-lasting Graves disease. Time point given: newly diagnosed GD, antithyroid drugs for less than 3 months. PBMC-derived RNA was used for the TCR library. According to the study, TCR beta libraries were built with iRepertoire HTBI primers and CDR3-region Arm-PCR. TCRdb itself ran the multiplex PCR reads through MiXCR, one entry per CDR3 protein. The sample includes over 350,000 distinct CDR3 sequences, 14% of them seen just once. These data also formed part of another study, on T cells in Graves' hyperthyroidism and ophthalmopathy.

The specimen was peripheral blood mononuclear cells (PBMCs), collected at new diagnosis, from a patient treated with antithyroid drugs. The receptors come from a woman between 45 and 60 years old with Graves disease.

The chain joins TRBV3-1 to TRBJ2-1, with 7 bases fitting TRBD2. Trimming cost V 2 bases and J 8 bases; bases outside gene matches: 12. CDR3 size: 16 residues. Germline V CDR1 and CDR2: LGHDT, YNNKEL (reference sequence). This chain's CDR3 is CASSQNPPGGSDEQFF. The CDR3 DNA follows: TGTGCCAGCAGCCAAAACCCTCCGGGAGGTAGCGATGAGCAGTTCTTC.

This clonotype was counted ten times or more. The rearrangement joins TRBV11-2 to TRBJ1-2, with D perhaps TRBD1 (6 bases). V was shortened by 3 bases and J by 2 bases, with 10 bases between the two germline ends. Germline-derived CDR1 and CDR2 are SGHAT and FQNNGV. This CDR3 spans 14 amino acids. CDR3 nucleotide sequence: TGTGCCAGCAGCTTCCAGGACAGCAACTATGGCTACACCTTC. Encoded protein: CASSFQDSNYGYTF. The whole variable domain, remainder taken from reference TRBV11-2 and TRBJ1-2, is EAGVAQSPRYKIIEKRQSVAFWCNPISGHATLYWYQQILGQGPKLLIQFQNNGVVDDSQLPKDRFSAERLKGVDSTLKIQPAKLEDSAVYLCASSFQDSNYGYTFGSGTRLTVV.

This clonotype was seen repeatedly, ten times or more. V and J are TRBV5-6 and TRBJ2-7; the match to TRBD2 covers 8 bases. J lost 3 bases, V lost 7 bases, and 9 bases had no gene match. The germline V gene encodes CDR1 SGHDT and CDR2 YYEEEE. The CDR3 totals 14 residues. CDR3 protein: CASGSASGYYEQYF. In nucleotides, the CDR3 is TGTGCCAGCGGTTCGGCTAGCGGGTACTACGAGCAGTACTTC. Full variable domain (missing parts from reference TRBV5-6 and TRBJ2-7): DAGVTQSPTHLIKTRGQQVTLRCSPKSGHDTVSWYQQALGQGPQFIFQYYEEEERQRGNFPDRFSGHQFPNYSSELNVNALLLGDSALYLCASGSASGYYEQYFGPGTRLTVT.

This clonotype was seen repeatedly, ten times or more. V is TRBV19 and J is TRBJ2-2, with 9 bases that match TRBD2. Trimming removed 5 bases from V and 0 bases from J; junction bases left unmatched: 7. The CDR3 totals 17 residues. CDR1 LNHDA and CDR2 SQIVND come from the germline V gene (reference sequence). This CDR3 is CASSLTSGGANTGELFF. CDR3 coding DNA: TGTGCCAGTAGTCTGACTAGCGGAGGCGCGAACACCGGGGAGCTGTTTTTT.

A few counts support this clonotype. This chain connects TRBV7-2 to TRBJ1-1; D is uncertain. This CDR3 is built from 15 residues. Germline values: CDR1 SGHTA, CDR2 FQGNSA. The V and J ends lost 2 bases and 3 bases respectively, with 13 bases between them. CDR3 in DNA: TGTGCCAGCAGCTTACCTGCTAACTATTACACTGAAGCTTTCTTT. Protein sequence: CASSLPANYYTEAFF. The full variable domain, rest sourced from reference TRBV7-2 and TRBJ1-1, is GAGVSQSPSNKVTEKGKDVELRCDPISGHTALYWYRQSLGQGLEFLIYFQGNSAPDKSGLPSDRFSAERTGGSVSTLTIQRTQQEDSAVYLCASSLPANYYTEAFFGQGTRLTVV.

The chain recombines TRBV19 with TRBJ1-5; D is perhaps TRBD1 (5 bases). This CDR3 contains 15 residues. Germline CDR1 and CDR2: LNHDA and SQIVND (reference sequence). Trimming removed 7 bases at V and 0 bases at J, with 13 bases between. CDR3 DNA sequence: TGTGCCAGTACCCCAACAGGACTTAGCAATCAGCCCCAGCATTTT. Translated, it gives CASTPTGLSNQPQHF.

This clonotype appeared a few times. This sequence joins TRBV19 and TRBJ1-1; D gene unclear. CDR3 length: 13 amino acids. V shed 9 bases and J shed 0 bases, with 11 bases lying between them. The germline CDR1 and CDR2 sequences are LNHDA and SQIVND (reference sequence). Written as DNA, the CDR3 is TGTGCCAGCAGTGGGGAAATGAACACTGAAGCTTTCTTT. This codes for CASSGEMNTEAFF.

The sample holds a few counts of this clonotype. V and J are TRBV18 and TRBJ1-1; D may be TRBD1 (5 bases). V shed 0 bases and J shed 3 bases, with 11 bases lying between them. This CDR3 is 15 amino acids long. Germline CDR1 reads KGHSH; CDR2 reads LQKENI. DNA of the CDR3: TGTGCCAGCTCACCACCCCCGAACAGGTACACTGAAGCTTTCTTT. Its protein product is CASSPPPNRYTEAFF.

The V call is TRBV6-5, the J call TRBJ2-3; the match to TRBD1 covers 12 bases. Germline CDR1 is MNHEY and CDR2 is SVGAGI. Trimming removed 2 bases from V and 6 bases from J; junction bases left unmatched: 3. There are 15 residues in the CDR3. In DNA form, the CDR3 reads TGTGCCAGCAGTTACGGGGACAGGGGGCAGGATACGCAGTATTTT. The encoded protein is CASSYGDRGQDTQYF.

At least ten counts were recorded for this clonotype. The genes are TRBV20-1 and TRBJ1-5; 10 bases are shared with TRBD1. V was pared by 4 bases and J by 6 bases, with 3 bases of the junction left unmatched. CDR3 length: 13 residues. Germline CDR1 and CDR2: DFQATT and SNEGSKA (reference sequence). The CDR3 nucleotides are TGCAGTGCTACCGGGACAGGGGCTCAGCCCCAGCATTTT. Amino acids: CSATGTGAQPQHF.

Only a few counts were recorded for this clonotype. V gene TRBV9 combines with J gene TRBJ2-1; 8 positions agree with TRBD2. The CDR3 contains 15 residues. Germline V CDR1 and CDR2: SGDLS, YYNGEE. V lost 0 bases to trimming and J lost 9 bases; unmatched junction nucleotides: 8. CDR3 coding DNA: TGTGCCAGCAGCGTAGTGCCGGGACTAGTGAGTGAGCAGTTCTTC. Its translation is CASSVVPGLVSEQFF.

This clonotype was found many times. The chain joins TRBV18 to TRBJ1-1; D call uncertain. CDR3 length: 14 amino acids. V lost 0 bases to trimming and J lost 0 bases, with 5 bases between them. Germline CDR1 KGHSH, CDR2 LQKENI. The chain's CDR3 is CASSPPVLNTEAFF. CDR3 coding DNA: TGTGCCAGCTCACCACCGGTCTTGAACACTGAAGCTTTCTTT.

This clonotype was observed many times. The DNA for the CDR3 is TGTGCCACCAGTGATTTTGCTAGTTCCGATGAGCAGTTCTTC. It codes for CATSDFASSDEQFF. The gene calls are TRBV24-1 and TRBJ2-1; D is ambiguous. The CDR3 is 14 residues long. V lost 1 base to trimming and J lost 8 bases, with 11 bases between them. The germline V gene has CDR1 KGHDR and CDR2 SFDVKD.

The chain couples TRBV6-1 to TRBJ2-1, with TRBD2 matching over 16 bases. CDR3 length equals 16 residues. Trimming cost V 7 bases and J 6 bases; bases outside gene matches: 6. The germline V gene encodes CDR1 MNHNS and CDR2 SASEGT. This CDR3 reads CASNPGLAGGVNEQFF. The CDR3 DNA is TGTGCCAGCAACCCGGGACTAGCGGGAGGGGTCAATGAGCAGTTCTTC.

This clonotype has ten or more counts. This rearrangement joins TRBV3-1 to TRBJ2-7, with D perhaps matching TRBD1 or TRBD2 (5 bases each). V lost 1 base to trimming and J lost 0 bases, with 13 bases between them. This CDR3 is 16 amino acids long. Per germline, CDR1 LGHDT and CDR2 YNNKEL (reference sequence). CDR3 sequence (DNA): TGTGCCAGCAGCCAAGCCCCCGGGGCCAGCTCCTACGAGCAGTACTTC. Translating it yields CASSQAPGASSYEQYF.

The chain couples TRBV28 to TRBJ2-7; a weak D match, TRBD2 (6 bases). Trimming left V 0 bases short and J 2 bases short, with 11 bases between. The CDR3 loop spans 15 amino acids. Germline CDR1 and CDR2: MDHEN and SYDVKM. In DNA form, the CDR3 reads TGTGCCAGCAGTTTATGGGGGGAGGAAGCCTACGAGCAGTACTTC. Protein sequence: CASSLWGEEAYEQYF.

This clonotype was counted only a few times. The chain joins TRBV6-1 to TRBJ2-2; D gene uncertain. The CDR3 spans 12 residues. The germline gives CDR1 MNHNS, CDR2 SASEGT. The V and J ends lost 1 base and 16 bases respectively, with 13 bases between them. CDR3 DNA: TGTGCCAGCAGTGAAGACAAGAGTAAGCAGTTTTTT. It yields the protein CASSEDKSKQFF.

There are many counts of this clonotype. The chain uses TRBV29-1 and TRBJ2-1; D is uncertain. The ends were cut back, 2 bases at V and 13 bases at J, with 6 bases in the middle. The CDR3 has 9 residues. The germline V gene has CDR1 SQVTM and CDR2 ANQGSEA. CDR3 amino acids: CSVETTQFF. The CDR3 bases are TGCAGCGTTGAAACTACACAGTTCTTC.

The J gene is TRBJ2-3, the V gene TRBV27, with D maybe TRBD2 (6 bases). This CDR3 region has 19 residues. CDR1 and CDR2 (germline): MNHEY, SMNVEV (reference sequence). V was trimmed by 2 bases and J by 3 bases, leaving 24 bases between them. The CDR3 loop reads CASSLRSGFGRDGTDTQYF. The CDR3 DNA follows: TGTGCCAGCAGTTTAAGGAGCGGGTTTGGCAGGGACGGAACAGATACGCAGTATTTT.

In this sample, this clonotype turned up a few times. The rearrangement links TRBV4-1 to TRBJ1-5, with TRBD1 as a possible D gene (6 bases). Trimming removed 1 base at V and 5 bases at J, with 12 bases between. Per the germline V gene, CDR1 is MGHRA and CDR2 is YSYEKL. CDR3 length: 15 amino acids. As DNA, the CDR3 is TGCGCCAGCAGCCAAGCCATGCAGGGGTATCAGCCCCAGCATTTT. Translated, it gives CASSQAMQGYQPQHF.

This clonotype was counted at least ten times. This sequence joins TRBV18 and TRBJ2-7, with TRBD1 matching 8 bases. The ends lost 0 bases at V and 5 bases at J; junction bases unmatched: 6. The CDR3 contains 15 residues. Germline CDR1 reads KGHSH; CDR2 reads LQKENI. This CDR3 is CASSPPSGGADEQYF. The CDR3 region has the DNA TGTGCCAGCTCACCACCCTCAGGGGGCGCGGACGAGCAGTACTTC.

At least ten counts were recorded for this clonotype. The V call is TRBV24-1, the J call TRBJ2-5; TRBD1 matches 8 bases. Trimming removed 2 bases from V and 5 bases from J; junction bases left unmatched: 9. Germline CDR1 reads KGHDR; CDR2 reads SFDVKD. The CDR3 is made up of 16 amino acids. The CDR3 reads CATSDWTGSPGETQYF. Written as DNA, the CDR3 is TGTGCCACCAGTGATTGGACAGGGTCCCCGGGTGAGACCCAGTACTTC.

Notes on this clonotype: A far more abundant clone sits one base away, making this likely a read error. The chain uses TRBV6-2 or TRBV6-3 and TRBJ2-1, with D unclear. The CDR3 length is 11 residues. Germline loops: CDR1 MNHEY, CDR2 SVGEGT. V lost 5 bases to trimming and J lost 12 bases, with 11 bases between them. CDR3 nucleotide sequence: TGTGCCAGCAGTAAAGGGTGGGGGCAGTTCTTC. Its translation: CASSKGWGQFF.